One and the same sample provided the 23 T cell receptor beta chains below, sequenced in a study of sequential checkpoint blockade in melanoma. This sample's treatment: randomized to nivolumab then ipilimumab (arm A) or the reverse (arm B). Profiled with immunoSEQ multiplex PCR; TCRdb holds only in-frame clones, not every one. The table includes under 13,000 clones, around 56% detected once. The source was CD8+ T cells sorted from blood (inferred from file names), collected from a patient given nivolumab and ipilimumab in sequence. Receptors were obtained from a human donor with melanoma.

The CDR3 DNA sequence: TGTGCCAGCAGCTCCTTTGGACTAGCGGGAGTTTCAGATACGCAGTATTTT. Translated, it gives CASSSFGLAGVSDTQYF. The chain carries TRBV9 and TRBJ2-3; 13 bases are a match to TRBD2. The CDR3 is 17 amino acids. V shed 4 bases and J 4 bases; nucleotides not matched to a gene: 9. Germline assignment: CDR1 SGDLS and CDR2 YYNGEE. The whole variable domain, remainder taken from reference TRBV9 and TRBJ2-3, is DSGVTQTPKHLITATGQRVTLRCSPRSGDLSVYWYQQSLDQGLQFLIQYYNGEERAKGNILERFSAQQFPDLHSELNLSSLELGDSALYFCASSSFGLAGVSDTQYFGPGTRLTVL.

The chain combines TRBV28 with TRBJ2-7; a weak D match, TRBD2 (6 bases). The germline V and J ends were trimmed by 2 bases and 5 bases, with 25 bases remaining between them. Germline V CDR1 and CDR2: MDHEN, SYDVKM. This CDR3 contains 18 residues. CDR3 in amino acids: CASSLLEGGVKYSNEQYF. CDR3 bases: TGTGCCAGCAGTTTACTGGAGGGTGGGGTAAAATATTCCAACGAGCAGTACTTC.

V and J are TRBV5-4 and TRBJ2-1, with 8 bases identical to TRBD2. V shed 1 base, J shed 0 bases, and the junction held 3 bases outside the gene matches. The CDR3 has 16 amino acids. Per the germline V gene, CDR1 is SGHNT and CDR2 is YYREEE (reference sequence). The CDR3 DNA sequence: TGTGCCAGCAGCTTGTACAGCGGGAGCTCCTACAATGAGCAGTTCTTC. This encodes CASSLYSGSSYNEQFF.

By sample fraction, this clone is medium-sized. This chain joins TRBV19 and TRBJ2-2; TRBD1 matches at 7 bases. The CDR3 contains 16 residues. Germline V gives CDR1 LNHDA, CDR2 SQIVND (reference sequence). V dropped 9 bases and J dropped 6; count of bases not matched to a gene: 16. CDR3 nucleotide sequence: TGTGCCAGCCGAGGGGGCGGTACCTTGTTGGCCGGGGAGCTGTTTTTT. Its translation is CASRGGGTLLAGELFF.

The chain recombines TRBV15 with TRBJ2-1; 10 bases are a match to TRBD1. The CDR3 runs 15 residues. Germline-derived CDR1 and CDR2 are LNHNV and YYDKDF (reference sequence). V shed 5 bases, J shed 8 bases, and the junction held 9 bases outside the gene matches. Here the CDR3 DNA reads TGTGCCACCAGCGGTGACAGGGGGCTTTTAGATGAGCAGTTCTTC. Its protein is CATSGDRGLLDEQFF.

This clone is medium-sized in the sample. V usage is TRBV19 and J usage is TRBJ1-3; D not certain. CDR1 and CDR2 (germline): LNHDA, SQIVND (reference sequence). The ends were cut back, 5 bases at V and 0 bases at J, with 8 bases in the middle. The CDR3 length is 14 residues. CDR3 sequence: CASSVSRSGNTIYF. CDR3 sequence (DNA): TGTGCCAGTAGTGTATCTCGCTCTGGAAACACCATATATTTT.

The chain joins TRBV4-2 to TRBJ1-4; 11 nucleotides align to TRBD1. CDR1 is LGHNA and CDR2 is YNFKEQ in the germline V gene. With 0 bases clipped from V and 6 bases from J, the junction kept 9 bases outside the gene matches. The CDR3 is 18 residues long. The CDR3 DNA reads as TGTGCCAGCAGCCAAGATGGACAGGGGGCCGTCTATTATGAAAAACTGTTTTTT. Translated: CASSQDGQGAVYYEKLFF.

The chain employs TRBV7-9 and TRBJ2-3; 7 nucleotides line up with TRBD1. V lost 3 bases and J lost 8; bases outside the gene matches: 11. CDR1 SEHNR and CDR2 FQNEAQ come from the germline V gene (reference sequence). The CDR3 runs 15 residues. This CDR3 is CASSFGDRTTGTQYF. For the CDR3, the DNA is TGTGCCAGCAGCTTTGGGGACAGAACCACCGGTACGCAGTATTTT. The full variable domain, in which reference TRBV7-9 and TRBJ2-3 provide the parts outside the CDR3, is DTGVSQNPRHKITKRGQNVTFRCDPISEHNRLYWYRQTLGQGPEFLTYFQNEAQLEKSRLLSDRFSAERPKGSFSTLEIQRTEQGDSAMYLCASSFGDRTTGTQYFGPGTRLTVL.

The V call is TRBV1, the J call TRBJ2-4; the D segment call TRBD2 is taken from the table without a DNA check. TRBV1 is assigned pseudogene status. This CDR3 has 15 residues. Here the CDR3 reads CTSSQPRETKNIQYF. CDR3 nucleotides: TGCACCAGCAGCCAACCCCGGGAGACCAAAAACATTCAGTACTTC.

The chain employs TRBV27 and TRBJ2-7; 9 bases are a match to TRBD2. The V and J ends lost 0 bases and 6 bases, in that order; junction bases with no gene match: 9. CDR1 is MNHEY, CDR2 SMNVEV, per germline (reference sequence). This CDR3 spans 16 amino acids. This CDR3 is CASSLSAGGLRAEQYF. Here the CDR3 DNA reads TGTGCCAGCAGTTTATCTGCGGGAGGGCTGCGGGCCGAGCAGTACTTC.

This clone has a handful of counts. V gene TRBV30 combines with J gene TRBJ2-1; no definite D call. Germline loops: CDR1 GTSNPN, CDR2 SVGIG (reference sequence). The CDR3 has 12 residues. Trimming stripped 4 bases from V and 10 bases from J, with 14 bases between. CDR3: CAWIVWSGEQFF. The CDR3 bases are TGTGCCTGGATAGTGTGGTCAGGAGAGCAGTTCTTC.

This clone showed up just a few times. The chain combines TRBV27 with TRBJ1-1; D is perhaps TRBD1 (6 bases). The V end was cut by 5 bases, the J end by 5 bases, with 12 bases between. CDR3 length equals 13 residues. Germline V CDR1 and CDR2: MNHEY, SMNVEV (reference sequence). CDR3 coding DNA: TGTGCCAGCAGTATGCGTAGGGGGACTGAAGCTTTCTTT. It codes for CASSMRRGTEAFF.

The rearrangement joins TRBV4-2 to TRBJ2-1; D perhaps matches TRBD2 (6 bases). This CDR3 contains 11 residues. V was trimmed by 10 bases and J by 6 bases, leaving 10 bases between them. Germline lookup yields CDR1 LGHNA and CDR2 YNFKEQ. CDR3 amino acids: CATGLPNEQFF. The CDR3, as DNA: TGTGCCACAGGACTACCCAATGAGCAGTTCTTC.

This clone counts as medium-sized (0.01 to 0.1%). The CDR3 region has the DNA TGTGCCAGTAGTATAGGTTATAGCAATCAGCCCCAGCATTTT. This gives the protein CASSIGYSNQPQHF. The chain has TRBV19 and TRBJ1-5, with D unclear. The V and J ends lost 1 base and 0 bases respectively, with 4 bases between them. CDR1 is LNHDA, CDR2 SQIVND, per germline (reference sequence). The CDR3 has 14 amino acids.

This sequence joins TRBV21-1 and TRBJ2-7; TRBD1, the table's D call, was not compared with the DNA. TRBV21-1 has pseudogene status. The CDR3 extends over 15 amino acids. The DNA for the CDR3 is TGTGCCAGCAGCGGAAAGACAGGAGTCTCCTACGAGCAGTACTTC. Translating gives CASSGKTGVSYEQYF.

This chain connects TRBV19 to TRBJ2-7; 10 positions match TRBD1. This CDR3 is built from 15 residues. V trimming: 3 bases; J trimming: 4 bases; junction bases outside the gene matches: 6. The germline CDR1 and CDR2 sequences are LNHDA and SQIVND (reference sequence). The chain's CDR3 is CASSMTWDRGYEQYF. In DNA, the CDR3 is TGTGCCAGTAGTATGACATGGGACAGGGGTTACGAGCAGTACTTC.

V is TRBV25-1 and J is TRBJ2-1; a possible D gene is TRBD1 (6 bases). CDR1 is MGHDK, CDR2 SYGVNS, per germline. Trimming left V 3 bases short and J 7 bases short, with 13 bases between. The CDR3 is 14 amino acids. CDR3 bases: TGTGCCAGCAGTGAGACGCCAGGGGTGAATGAGCAGTTCTTC. The encoded protein is CASSETPGVNEQFF.

The genes are TRBV28 and TRBJ1-1, with D maybe TRBD1 (5 bases). Trimming pared 6 bases from V and 7 bases from J, leaving 12 bases between. In germline, CDR1 is MDHEN, CDR2 SYDVKM. This CDR3 spans 12 amino acids. For the CDR3, the DNA is TGTGCCAGCAGCACTGCCAGGGTTGAAGCTTTCTTT. Amino acid sequence: CASSTARVEAFF.

This sequence joins TRBV11-2 and TRBJ1-2; D is unclear. The germline gives CDR1 SGHAT, CDR2 FQNNGV. This CDR3 region has 17 residues. Trimming stripped 1 base from V and 4 bases from J, with 19 bases between. The CDR3 reads CASSLVIASRKTYGYTF. The CDR3 coding sequence is TGTGCCAGCAGCTTAGTGATAGCAAGCAGAAAGACCTATGGCTACACCTTC.

V is TRBV4-2 and J is TRBJ2-7, with a tentative D call TRBD1 (6 bases). The CDR3 length is 16 residues. Deletions cut 5 bases from V and 0 bases from J, with 17 bases between. The germline gives CDR1 LGHNA, CDR2 YNFKEQ. CDR3 in amino acids: CASSSPGAGGSYEQYF. Here the CDR3 DNA reads TGTGCCAGCAGCTCGCCAGGGGCTGGGGGCTCCTACGAGCAGTACTTC.

This clone was seen only a few times. J is TRBJ2-2 and V is TRBV29-1, with 9 bases identical to TRBD2. Germline CDR1 and CDR2: SQVTM and ANQGSEA. Losses at the gene ends were 4 bases for V and 8 bases for J; bases not matched to a gene: 14. The CDR3 runs to 16 residues. Here the CDR3 DNA reads TGCAGCGTTGTAAGGATTAGCGGGAGAATTAGGGGGGAGCTGTTTTTT. It specifies CSVVRISGRIRGELFF.

This clone was seen a few times. CDR3 loop: CASSHGGARNEQFF. CDR3 coding DNA: TGTGCCAGCAGCCACGGGGGGGCTCGCAATGAGCAGTTCTTC. The chain joins TRBV7-6 to TRBJ2-1, with 8 bases matching TRBD2. Germline CDR1 reads SGHVS; CDR2 reads FNYEAQ. This CDR3 region has 14 residues. J lost 6 bases, V lost 5 bases, and 6 bases had no gene match.

The V and J genes are TRBV27 and TRBJ2-5, with TRBD1 identical over 8 bases. The junction had 10 bases not matched to a gene; V was cut back by 6 bases and J by 4 bases. The CDR3 loop spans 15 amino acids. CDR1 is MNHEY, CDR2 SMNVEV, per germline (reference sequence). CDR3 sequence: CASRATGAARETQYF. As DNA, the CDR3 is TGTGCCAGCAGGGCGACAGGGGCCGCGAGAGAGACCCAGTACTTC.